This T cell receptor beta chain was retrieved from a study of early T cells in non-severe SARS-CoV-2 infection. Study information: Sequenced bulk RNA came from whole blood that was unsorted, and chains were unpaired.

Each cDNA molecule carried a unique molecular identifier. In TCRdb, the 5' RACE reads were re-called with MiXCR into one record per CDR3 protein. The table shows some 80,000 distinct CDR3 sequences, with roughly 15% occurring only once. A remark on this clonotype: The antigen remains undetermined.

The study, taken as a whole, reports: In VDJdb matching, anti-spike CD8 responses were favored while private and CD4 specificities went missing.

Material: whole blood. The TCR comes from an adult who was a healthcare worker with PCR-confirmed SARS-CoV-2 infection or an uninfected control (not recorded which).

The CDR3 loop reads CASSFSPGTRNSPLHF. CDR3 in DNA: TGTGCCAGCAGTTTTAGCCCAGGGACTAGGAATTCACCCCTCCACTTT. The gene calls are TRBV27 and TRBJ1-6, with TRBD1 as a possible D gene (5 bases). Germline values: CDR1 MNHEY, CDR2 SMNVEV (reference sequence). This CDR3 comprises 16 residues. V was pared by 3 bases and J by 7 bases, with 16 bases between.